This TCR beta chain is drawn from a study of CD8+CD57+ T cells in acquired aplastic anemia. Sequenced patients had shown CD8+CD57+ cell expansion by flow cytometry. Trimming at V came to 5 bases and at J to 8 bases, leaving 15 bases not matched to a gene. CDR3 length equals 17 residues. Germline V gives CDR1 SGHTA, CDR2 FQGTGA. TCR beta VDJ and CDR3 were profiled, and genomic DNA was the template. Each CDR3 protein is one row after TCRdb ran MiXCR on the reads. The sample consists of under 350,000 distinct CDR3 sequences, roughly 53% of them appearing once. This chain joins TRBV7-3 and TRBJ1-2; 12 positions agree with TRBD1. The source material was sorted CD4+, CD8+, or CD8+CD57+ T cells (not recorded which) from PBMCs. The TCR sequence derives from a human donor with aplastic anemia. CDR3 in amino acids: CASSLRGAGQGARGYTF. The DNA for the CDR3 is TGTGCCAGCAGCCTTAGGGGCGCGGGACAGGGGGCCCGGGGCTACACCTTC.